This TCR beta chain appears in the sequencing data of a study of blood T cells in healthy people across ages. Alongside a J-beta primer mix, a sample-barcoded 5' primer served in a second PCR lasting 7 to 11 cycles. TCRdb fed the 5' RACE reads into MiXCR, producing one record per CDR3 protein. The table lists about 670,000 distinct CDR3 sequences, about 51% of them singletons. Remarks on this clonotype: Its antigen is as yet unknown.

Germline V gene sequence: CDR1 GTSNPN, CDR2 SVGIG (reference sequence). Trimming took off 4 bases at V and 1 base at J, with 10 bases between the two ends. The CDR3 extends over 13 amino acids. General study points: Donors of long life had a larger count of naive CD4+ cells and greater diversity than aged donors.

Sequencing input: blood. This TCR was recovered from a woman of 80 years or more in good health. This chain uses TRBV30 with TRBJ1-1, with a possible D match to TRBD1 (5 bases). In DNA form, the CDR3 reads TGTGCCTGGACCCGGGGGGGGAACACTGAAGCTTTCTTT. As protein: CAWTRGGNTEAFF. The full variable domain, rest sourced from reference TRBV30 and TRBJ1-1, is SQTIHQWPATLVQPVGSPLSLECTVEGTSNPNLYWYRQAAGRGLQLLFYSVGIGQISSEVPQNLSASRPQDRQFILSSKKLLLSDSGFYLCAWTRGGNTEAFFGQGTRLTVV.